Given below is one T cell receptor beta chain in context. Its antigen is undetermined. The repertoire was sequenced with immunoSEQ multiplex PCR; TCRdb's copy has only in-frame clones and lacks some. The sample lists 45,000 to 55,000 clones, 70% to 85% occurring once. This specimen comes from a study of OX40 agonist ivuxolimab in advanced cancers. About the study: Treatment of patients was with ivuxolimab, an agonistic anti-OX40 (CD134) antibody. Findings and caveats of the study: Expanded clones were, on average, more numerous among CD8+ T cells than CD4+.

CDR3 length: 13 amino acids. Trimming pared 4 bases from V and 2 bases from J, leaving 7 bases between. CDR1 SNHLY and CDR2 FYNNEI come from the germline V gene. This receptor was obtained from an adult with an advanced solid tumor such as melanoma, head and neck, liver or kidney cancer. This specimen was CD4+ or CD8+ T cells sorted from blood, taken in a trial of the OX40 agonist ivuxolimab. This chain links TRBV2 with TRBJ2-3, with unresolved D. The CDR3 spells CASSGLFTDTQYF. CDR3 DNA sequence: TGTGCCAGCAGTGGACTGTTCACAGATACGCAGTATTTT.